One TCR beta chain is described in this entry. The data are from a study of blood T cells in healthy people across ages. Using a J-beta primer mix together with a sample-barcoded 5' primer, a second PCR was run for roughly 6 to 12 cycles. TCRdb re-derived calls from the 5' RACE reads in MiXCR, one entry per CDR3 protein. The sample has 1.2 million to 1.5 million distinct CDR3 sequences, almost 60% seen once. The V and J ends lost 0 bases and 6 bases respectively, with 14 bases between them. This CDR3 has 14 residues. The V gene's germline CDR1 is DFQATT and CDR2 SNEGSKA (reference sequence). This sequence originates from a man younger than 35 in good health. Sequencing was carried out using blood. The chain links TRBV20-1 to TRBJ1-2; D unclear. The CDR3 DNA sequence: TGCAGTGCTAGAGATGACGGCAGGCTTCATGGCTACACCTTC. Amino acids: CSARDDGRLHGYTF.